This T cell receptor beta chain was recorded in a study of cytomegalovirus exposure and HLA in healthy donors. In the study overall: A subsequent analysis stated that the 120 or so validation repertoires were run on the same platform as the roughly 700 first-cohort repertoires.

The data were produced by immunoSEQ multiplex PCR, yet TCRdb's version contains in-frame clones alone and is incomplete. The data contain about 64,000 clones, approximately 90% of them singletons. Overall study results and limits: Specificity for CMV antigens was confirmed in vitro for three of the CMV-associated chains. It was 150 to 200 TCR beta chains that were listed as cytomegalovirus-associated.

Trimming took 4 bases from V and 3 from J, leaving 13 bases between them. CDR3 length equals 15 residues. Germline V gives CDR1 SGHAT, CDR2 FQNNGV. The donors were part of the approximately 130-subject validation cohort, which stood apart from the roughly 700-subject first cohort. Points on this clone: Its cognate antigen is unknown.

Sequences were obtained from PBMCs. The TCR was taken from a woman aged 18-35 years in good health and CMV-seronegative. The chain links TRBV11-2 to TRBJ1-5; D is possibly TRBD1 (5 bases). CDR3 residues: CASSSIAGPNQPQHF. The CDR3 region has the DNA TGTGCCAGCAGCTCCATAGCAGGGCCCAATCAGCCCCAGCATTTT.